This record concerns one T cell receptor beta chain sequence. Antigen: not known. V trimming: 5 bases; J trimming: 0 bases; junction bases outside the gene matches: 5. This CDR3 has 15 residues. Germline CDR1 MDHEN, CDR2 SYDVKM. The data are from a study of radiotherapy plus CTLA-4 blockade in lung cancer. The overall study: 18% of patients responded objectively, and around 32% achieved disease control.

Findings of the study overall: Early clonal dynamics of blood T cells, together with interferon-beta, were reported as the best response predictor.

Only in-frame clones appear in the TCRdb table, and some are missing; sequencing was by immunoSEQ multiplex PCR. The sample holds 40,000 to 45,000 clones, about 74% seen once. The specimen comprised peripheral blood, sampled from a patient treated with radiotherapy plus ipilimumab. The receptor was derived from a human donor with non-small cell lung cancer whose response to radiotherapy plus ipilimumab could not be evaluated. The chain couples TRBV28 to TRBJ2-7; 9 nucleotides line up with TRBD1. The CDR3 reads CASSTLTGGSYEQYF. CDR3 bases: TGTGCCAGCAGTACACTGACAGGGGGCTCCTACGAGCAGTACTTC.